This T cell receptor beta chain was profiled in a study of blood T cell repertoires in COVID-19. For the study at large: The United States, Italy and Spain were the sources of the acute and convalescent COVID-19 samples. The cDNA or gDNA used as material had been derived from T cells, B-cell-depleted T cells, or PBMCs.

Authors' data handling: Amplification from reference gene primers served as the basis for estimated nucleated cell counts. Method: immunoSEQ multiplex PCR; TCRdb's copy keeps in-frame clones and lacks some. The V and J calls and clone size come from that table; D and trimming were worked out from the DNA. The profile covers about 120,000 clones, with 85% to 90% appearing a single time and about 2% taken by the ten largest. The CDR3 extends over 18 amino acids. Germline CDR1 and CDR2: SGHDN and FVKESK. Trimming pared 0 bases from V and 4 bases from J, leaving 18 bases between. V usage is TRBV14 and J usage is TRBJ1-4; the D is unclear. Sequencing used peripheral blood. This TCR came from a woman in her 50s with acute or convalescent COVID-19. The CDR3 sequence is CASSQEEISGVVNEKLFF. Here the CDR3 DNA reads TGTGCCAGCAGCCAAGAAGAAATATCGGGAGTGGTTAATGAAAAACTGTTTTTT. Based on the CDR3 plus reference TRBV14 and TRBJ1-4, the full variable domain is EAGVTQFPSHSVIEKGQTVTLRCDPISGHDNLYWYRRVMGKEIKFLLHFVKESKQDESGMPNNRFLAERTGGTYSTLKVQPAELEDSGVYFCASSQEEISGVVNEKLFFGSGTQLSVL.